The text below deals with one T cell receptor beta chain. The antigen remains unidentified. The sample is drawn from a study of cytomegalovirus exposure and HLA in healthy donors. Regarding the study as a whole: It was reportedly the case that the classifier diagnosed cytomegalovirus status with high specificity and sensitivity. According to an earlier analysis, most TCR beta V segments yielded productive rearrangements about 87% or about 30% of the time. Some V segments could not be told apart, so they were left out, TRBV6-2 and TRBV6-3 among them.

The PCR used 60 Vbeta and 13 Jbeta primers. Clones were sequenced by immunoSEQ multiplex PCR, and TCRdb holds only the in-frame ones, with some missing. In the table there are roughly 230,000 clones, 92% of which are singletons. Looked up from germline, CDR1 is MGHRA and CDR2 is YSYEKL. V lost 0 bases to trimming and J lost 5 bases, with 20 bases between them. CDR3 length: 18 amino acids. Material for sequencing was PBMCs. J is TRBJ2-1 and V is TRBV4-1; D might be TRBD1 (5 bases). This sequence originates from a girl aged 2 to 10 in good health and CMV-seronegative. In DNA, the CDR3 is TGCGCCAGCAGCCAAGAAGGGGCTGGGTTCAGCTCGGACAATGAGCAGTTCTTC. Translated, it gives CASSQEGAGFSSDNEQFF.